This TCR beta chain originates from a study of metastatic and nonmetastatic thyroid tumors. Study overall: Peripheral blood and tumor or nodule samples from malignant and benign thyroid patients were compared. Overall study results and limits: Relative to benign nodules, malignant thyroid tumors were reportedly characterized by significantly elevated TCR beta diversity in blood and tumor.

This clone came up many times. The antigen is undetermined. Among the patients, none had received any treatment before thyroid surgery. The V segment lost 0 bases and the J segment 6 bases; nucleotides outside the gene matches: 5. The V gene's germline CDR1 is SGDLS and CDR2 YYNGEE. CDR3 length equals 14 residues. In the original workflow: CDR3 was compared across clinicopathological groups, and the resulting differences were used to build a distant-metastasis classifier for papillary thyroid cancer. TCRdb re-processed the PCR reads through MiXCR. For this entry, the V and J calls and clone size follow TCRdb and not the study's own pipeline. Of roughly 30,000 clones in the sample, roughly a sixth were seen once.

The sequence came from a female donor with papillary thyroid cancer or a benign thyroid nodule (not recorded which). Some clones in this sample may be carry-over from other donors' samples. The chain combines TRBV9 with TRBJ2-7, with 8 nucleotides matching TRBD1. Material for sequencing was blood. DNA of the CDR3: TGTGCCAGCAGCGTAGCTGGACAGGGCGGCGAGCAGTACTTC. Protein product: CASSVAGQGGEQYF.